A single TCR beta chain is shown here with its context. Study processing details: Using reference gene primer amplification, nucleated cell counts were estimated. Method: immunoSEQ multiplex PCR; TCRdb's copy keeps in-frame clones and lacks some. V, J and clone size reflect that table, while D and trimming were determined from the DNA. The sample contains roughly 250,000 clones, approximately 86% of which appear only once. This sample is part of a study of blood T cell repertoires in COVID-19. CDR3 length: 13 residues. Trimming cost V 3 bases and J 4 bases, with 10 bases left between them. Germline assignment: CDR1 SGHRS and CDR2 YFSETQ.

Sample: peripheral blood. The sequence came from a human donor with COVID-19, enrolled during active disease. The donor label of this sample is uncertain. The chain carries TRBV5-1 and TRBJ1-1; D is possibly TRBD1 (6 bases). CDR3 coding DNA: TGCGCCAGCAGCTCAAGAGGGGGCACTGAAGCTTTCTTT. It translates to CASSSRGGTEAFF.